This T cell receptor beta chain was found in a study of control samples from healthy donors and cancer patients. V was cut by 0 bases and J by 1 base, with 10 bases left in between. The CDR3 is made up of 15 amino acids. Germline V gene lookup returns CDR1 SGHKS and CDR2 YYEKEE (reference sequence). Using immunoSEQ multiplex PCR, the repertoire was profiled, and TCRdb retains in-frame clones only, with some absent. The sample holds approximately 100,000 clones, roughly 89% seen once. This clonotype was sampled from a human donor in good health. The donor label of this sample is uncertain. Sequenced sample: blood. The chain uses TRBV5-5 and TRBJ2-5, with D possibly being TRBD1 or TRBD2 (5 bases each). The CDR3 coding sequence is TGTGCCAGCAGCTTGGGTGAGGGACGCCAAGAGACCCAGTACTTC. It yields the protein CASSLGEGRQETQYF.